Each of the 5 T cell receptor beta chains below was sequenced from the same sample in a study of blood T cell dynamics during melanoma immunotherapy. Time point indicated: week 3, after first cycle of checkpoint inhibitor. Using immunoSEQ multiplex PCR, the repertoire was profiled, and TCRdb retains in-frame clones only, with some absent. This table holds 4,900 or so clones, about 88% found once. The sample consisted of blood, taken from a patient treated with checkpoint blockade. The receptors originated from a human donor with melanoma.

CDR3 protein: CSVREGEETQYF. CDR3 nucleotide sequence: TGCAGCGTTCGGGAGGGGGAAGAGACCCAGTACTTC. The V call is TRBV29-1, the J call TRBJ2-5; 8 bases map to TRBD2. The V gene's germline CDR1 is SQVTM and CDR2 ANQGSEA. CDR3 size: 12 residues. V shed 5 bases, J shed 3 bases, and the junction held 2 bases outside the gene matches.

Comment on this clone: This specimen includes other DNA sequences encoding the same CDR3. The chain recombines TRBV6-5 with TRBJ1-4; the D is unclear. V was shortened by 0 bases and J by 10 bases, with 9 bases between the two germline ends. Germline V lookup: CDR1 MNHEY, CDR2 SVGAGI. The CDR3 has 13 amino acids. The CDR3 is CASSYSKYGKLFF. DNA for the CDR3: TGTGCCAGCAGTTACTCAAAGTACGGAAAACTGTTTTTT.

CDR3 sequence (DNA): TGTGCCAGCAGCGTAGACCAGGGACAGACTTACGAGCAGTACTTC. Translating gives CASSVDQGQTYEQYF. V gene TRBV9 combines with J gene TRBJ2-7, with 7 bases aligning to TRBD1. Germline V gene lookup returns CDR1 SGDLS and CDR2 YYNGEE. V shed 0 bases, J shed 4 bases, and the junction held 7 bases outside the gene matches. The CDR3 length is 15 residues.

V is TRBV12-5 and J is TRBJ1-5; D remains ambiguous. Deletions cut 0 bases from V and 5 bases from J, with 14 bases between. This CDR3 has 16 amino acids. Germline V gene data show CDR1 as LGHNT and CDR2 as FRNRAP. CDR3 in DNA: TGTGCTAGTGGTTTGGTAATTTTGAGGGATTATCAGCCCCAGCATTTT. It translates to CASGLVILRDYQPQHF.

The rearrangement uses TRBV11-3 and TRBJ2-7; 7 bases line up with TRBD1. The V gene's germline CDR1 is SGHNT and CDR2 YENEEA. The CDR3 is 13 amino acids. Trimming removed 8 bases from V and 0 bases from J; junction bases left unmatched: 4. The CDR3 DNA follows: TGTGCCAGCCTGGGACAGTACTCCTACGAGCAGTACTTC. The encoded protein is CASLGQYSYEQYF.